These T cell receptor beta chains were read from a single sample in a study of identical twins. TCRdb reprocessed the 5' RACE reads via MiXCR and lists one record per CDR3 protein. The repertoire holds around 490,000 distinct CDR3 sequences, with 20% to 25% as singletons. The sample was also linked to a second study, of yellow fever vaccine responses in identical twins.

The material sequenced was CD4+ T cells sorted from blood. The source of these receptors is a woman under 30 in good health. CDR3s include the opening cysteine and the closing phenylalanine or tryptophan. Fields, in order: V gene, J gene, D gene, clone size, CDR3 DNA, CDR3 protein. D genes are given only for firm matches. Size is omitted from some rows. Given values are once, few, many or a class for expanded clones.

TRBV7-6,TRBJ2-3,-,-,TGTGCCAGCAGCTTACGTGGCGGGGAAACAGATACGCAGTATTTT,CASSLRGGETDTQYF
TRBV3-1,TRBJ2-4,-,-,TGTGCCAGCAGCCAAACCGGGACGGTAGCCAAAAACATTCAGTACTTC,CASSQTGTVAKNIQYF
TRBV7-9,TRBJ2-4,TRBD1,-,TGTGCCAGCAGCCACGAAGAAGGACAGGTCAAAAACATTCAGTACTTC,CASSHEEGQVKNIQYF
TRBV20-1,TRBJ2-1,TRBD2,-,TGCAGTGCGCTACAATGGACTAGCGGGATGCCCAATGAGCAGTTCTTC,CSALQWTSGMPNEQFF
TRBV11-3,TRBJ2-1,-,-,TGTGCCAGCAGCCAAGAGGGGACACGCTACAATGAGCAGTTCTTC,CASSQEGTRYNEQFF
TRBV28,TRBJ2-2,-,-,TGTGCCAGCAGTCCCGCCACAGGGAGTAGAGGGGAGCTGTTTTTT,CASSPATGSRGELFF
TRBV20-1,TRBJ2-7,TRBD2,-,TGCAGTGCTACCCGCGGGACTAGCGGATACGAGCAGTACTTC,CSATRGTSGYEQYF
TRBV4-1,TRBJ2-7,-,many,TGCGCCAGCAGCCAGATGCCCCCGACATACGAGCAGTACTTC,CASSQMPPTYEQYF
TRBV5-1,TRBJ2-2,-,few,TGCGCCAGCAGCTTGATAGGCAGGGTGCACACCGGGGAGCTGTTTTTT,CASSLIGRVHTGELFF
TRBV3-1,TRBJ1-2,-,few,TGTGCCAGCAGCCAAGTAGGACAGCCAGCTTCCTTC,CASSQVGQPASF
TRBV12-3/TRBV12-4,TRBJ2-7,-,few,TGTGCCAGCAGGCAAGGGGTTAGCTCCTACGAGCAGTACTTC,CASRQGVSSYEQYF
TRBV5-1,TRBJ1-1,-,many,TGCGCCAGCAGCCCTACACAGGGGAACACTGAAGCTTTCTTT,CASSPTQGNTEAFF
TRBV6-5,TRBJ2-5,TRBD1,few,TGTGCCAGCAGTTACTCGAAGGGCAGGGGGCAAGAGACCCAGTACTTC,CASSYSKGRGQETQYF
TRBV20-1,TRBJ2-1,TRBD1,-,TGCTGTGCTAGCCCTCCTCCGGGACAGGGTAGGCAGAATGAGCAGTTCTTC,CCASPPPGQGRQNEQFF
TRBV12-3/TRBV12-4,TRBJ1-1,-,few,TGTGCCAGCAGCAAACCTCCAGGGAACACTGAAGCTTTCTTT,CASSKPPGNTEAFF
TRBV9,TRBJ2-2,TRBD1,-,TGTGCCAGCAGCGTACTATCGGGACAGGGGAGCACCGGGGAGCTGTTTTTT,CASSVLSGQGSTGELFF
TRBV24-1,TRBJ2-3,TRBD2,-,TGTGCCACCAGTGATGCATCCTCAAGCGGGGGGGATACGCAGTATTTT,CATSDASSSGGDTQYF